These 13 T cell receptor beta chains were all obtained from the same sample, sequenced in a study of T cell repertoires in cytomegalovirus infection. TCRdb called the reads again in MiXCR, with one record for every CDR3 protein. The sample holds about 770,000 distinct CDR3 sequences; about 29% are singletons and the top ten take 13%. No antigen has been identified for these receptors. The sequencing here drew on cultured CD8+ T cells from PBMCs, taken from culture after CMV antigen stimulation. All receptors derive from a human donor in good health (CMV status not recorded). Some clones in this sample may be carry-over from other donors' samples.

This clonotype showed up just a few times. CDR3 coding DNA: TGTGCCAGCAGCTTTCGGTTTCAACCCCAGCATTTT. Its protein is CASSFRFQPQHF. The gene calls are TRBV7-2 and TRBJ1-5, with D unresolved. The germline CDR1 and CDR2 sequences are SGHTA and FQGNSA. Trimming shortened V by 3 bases and J by 10 bases, and 10 bases separated the two germline ends. The CDR3 runs to 12 residues.

The chain recombines TRBV6-6 with TRBJ2-1; the D gene is possibly TRBD2 (6 bases). Germline V lookup: CDR1 MNHNY, CDR2 SVGAGI (reference sequence). CDR3 length: 19 residues. Trimming shortened V by 0 bases and J by 2 bases, and 20 bases separated the two germline ends. CDR3 loop: CASSYSRLVVSEPYNEQFF. The CDR3 region has the DNA TGTGCCAGCAGTTACTCGAGACTAGTAGTATCAGAGCCCTACAATGAGCAGTTCTTC.

In its sample, this clonotype was seen many times. The V call is TRBV12-3 or TRBV12-4, the J call TRBJ2-3; 10 bases are shared with TRBD2. The CDR3 runs to 19 residues. Losses at the gene ends were 3 bases for V and 0 bases for J; bases not matched to a gene: 12. The CDR3 spells CASSFQNSASGGSTDTQYF. In DNA form, the CDR3 reads TGTGCCAGCAGTTTCCAGAACTCTGCTAGCGGGGGCAGCACAGATACGCAGTATTTT.

This chain uses TRBV7-9 with TRBJ2-5; D is ambiguous. V was shortened by 4 bases and J by 1 base, with 16 bases between the two germline ends. Germline V CDR1 and CDR2: SEHNR, FQNEAQ (reference sequence). The CDR3 spans 16 residues. CDR3 in amino acids: CASSYLQSEFQETQYF. CDR3 DNA: TGTGCCAGCAGCTATCTACAGTCAGAATTCCAAGAGACCCAGTACTTC.

This sequence joins TRBV20-1 and TRBJ2-1; D possibly corresponds to TRBD2 (5 bases). V shed 6 bases and J shed 5 bases, with 14 bases lying between them. The CDR3 totals 13 residues. CDR1 is DFQATT, CDR2 SNEGSKA, per germline (reference sequence). The CDR3 DNA follows: TGCAGTGCCCCTACAGAGGGAAACAATGAGCAGTTCTTC. This encodes CSAPTEGNNEQFF.

The rearrangement uses TRBV6-2 or TRBV6-3 and TRBJ2-2; 10 nucleotides line up with TRBD1. This CDR3 contains 18 residues. V was clipped by 5 bases and J by 1 base; unmatched bases: 10. CDR1 MNHEY and CDR2 SVGEGT come from the germline V gene. CDR3 amino acids: CASSTLRRDRGNTGELFF. The DNA for the CDR3 is TGTGCCAGCAGTACCCTCCGTCGGGACAGGGGGAACACCGGGGAGCTGTTTTTT.

The gene calls are TRBV4-1 and TRBJ2-5, with D hard to call. The CDR3 has 15 residues. The germline CDR1 and CDR2 sequences are MGHRA and YSYEKL. The V gene lost 0 bases and the J gene lost 2 bases, with 10 bases spanning the gap. CDR3: CASSQDLHSQETQYF. The CDR3 nucleotides read TGCGCCAGCAGCCAAGATCTACACAGTCAAGAGACCCAGTACTTC.

This chain links TRBV4-3 with TRBJ1-2; the D gene is possibly TRBD1 (6 bases). Trimming shortened V by 3 bases and J by 8 bases, and 22 bases separated the two germline ends. Germline values: CDR1 LGHNA, CDR2 YSLEER. This CDR3 comprises 16 residues. The CDR3 loop reads CASSQRQVGGLEGYTF. CDR3 DNA: TGCGCCAGCAGCCAGAGACAGGTGGGCGGATTGGAGGGCTACACCTTC.

V is TRBV25-1 and J is TRBJ2-5; D possibly matches TRBD1 or TRBD2 (5 bases each). Germline V gene lookup returns CDR1 MGHDK and CDR2 SYGVNS. V lost 0 bases to trimming and J lost 4 bases, with 15 bases between them. The CDR3 is 16 amino acids. The DNA of the CDR3 is TGTGCCAGCAGTGAATATACCCCGGGACCGGGAGAGACCCAGTACTTC. Protein product: CASSEYTPGPGETQYF. Combining the CDR3 with reference TRBV25-1 and TRBJ2-5 gives the whole variable domain EADIYQTPRYLVIGTGKKITLECSQTMGHDKMYWYQQDPGMELHLIHYSYGVNSTEKGDLSSESTVSRIRTEHFPLTLESARPSHTSQYLCASSEYTPGPGETQYFGPGTRLLVL.

V and J are TRBV27 and TRBJ2-3; D is ambiguous. Germline CDR1 reads MNHEY; CDR2 reads SMNVEV (reference sequence). Between the trimmed V and J ends, which lost 5 bases and 4 bases, there was a span of 10 bases. The CDR3 extends over 13 amino acids. CDR3 loop: CASSPKTSDTQYF. In DNA form, the CDR3 reads TGTGCCAGCAGTCCGAAGACATCAGATACGCAGTATTTT.

The chain uses TRBV6-6 and TRBJ2-7; tentative D call: TRBD1 (5 bases). The ends were cut back, 4 bases at V and 1 base at J, with 14 bases in the middle. Germline V gene sequence: CDR1 MNHNY, CDR2 SVGAGI (reference sequence). The CDR3 totals 15 residues. The CDR3 DNA follows: TGTGCCAGCAGTTTAACAGGAGAAGGGTCCTACGAGCAGTACGTC. Translated, it gives CASSLTGEGSYEQYV.

Many counts were recorded for this clonotype. The J gene is TRBJ2-7, the V gene TRBV7-8; D is unclear. V was trimmed by 1 base and J by 0 bases, leaving 13 bases between them. CDR3 size: 16 residues. Germline CDR1 SGHVS, CDR2 FQNEAQ. The CDR3 spells CASSLGIGQSSYEQYV. CDR3 DNA: TGTGCCAGCAGCTTAGGAATAGGTCAGAGCTCCTACGAGCAGTACGTC.

The table lists this clonotype with a few counts. V gene TRBV7-9 combines with J gene TRBJ2-2; 11 bases match TRBD1. After removal of 4 bases from V and 0 bases from J, the junction contained 7 bases not matched to a gene. Looked up from germline, CDR1 is SEHNR and CDR2 is FQNEAQ (reference sequence). CDR3 length: 18 residues. The chain's CDR3 is CASSSSRDRGTNTGELFF. Written as DNA, the CDR3 is TGTGCCAGCAGCTCGTCCCGGGACAGGGGGACGAACACCGGGGAGCTGTTTTTT.